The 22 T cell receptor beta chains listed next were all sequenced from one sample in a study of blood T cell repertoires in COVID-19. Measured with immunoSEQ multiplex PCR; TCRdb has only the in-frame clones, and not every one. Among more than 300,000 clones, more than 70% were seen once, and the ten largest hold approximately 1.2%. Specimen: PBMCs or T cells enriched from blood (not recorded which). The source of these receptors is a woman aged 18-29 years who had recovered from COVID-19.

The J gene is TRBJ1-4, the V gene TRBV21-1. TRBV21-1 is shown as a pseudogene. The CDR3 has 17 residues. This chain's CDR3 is CASSKANTGATNEKLFF. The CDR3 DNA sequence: TGTGCCAGCAGCAAAGCGAACACCGGGGCAACTAATGAAAAACTGTTTTTT.

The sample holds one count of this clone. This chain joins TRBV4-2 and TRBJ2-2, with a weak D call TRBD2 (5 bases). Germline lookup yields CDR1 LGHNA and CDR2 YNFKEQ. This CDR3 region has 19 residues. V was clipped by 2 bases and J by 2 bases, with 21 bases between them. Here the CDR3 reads CASSQFFTITGENTGELFF. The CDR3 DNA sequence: TGTGCCAGCAGCCAATTTTTTACTATCACCGGGGAAAACACCGGGGAGCTGTTTTTT.

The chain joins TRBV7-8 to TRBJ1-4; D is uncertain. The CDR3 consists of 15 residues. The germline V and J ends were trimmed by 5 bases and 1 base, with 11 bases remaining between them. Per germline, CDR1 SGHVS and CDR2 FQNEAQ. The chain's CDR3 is CASSPRGETNEKLFF. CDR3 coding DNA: TGTGCCAGCAGCCCCCGAGGTGAAACTAATGAAAAACTGTTTTTT.

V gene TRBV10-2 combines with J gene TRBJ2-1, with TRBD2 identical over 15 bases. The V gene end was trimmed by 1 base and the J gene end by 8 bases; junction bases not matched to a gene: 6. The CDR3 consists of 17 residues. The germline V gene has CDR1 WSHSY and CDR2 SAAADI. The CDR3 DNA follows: TGCGCCAGCAGTGAGTACGGACTAGCGGGGGGGCCACATGAGCAGTTCTTC. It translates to CASSEYGLAGGPHEQFF.

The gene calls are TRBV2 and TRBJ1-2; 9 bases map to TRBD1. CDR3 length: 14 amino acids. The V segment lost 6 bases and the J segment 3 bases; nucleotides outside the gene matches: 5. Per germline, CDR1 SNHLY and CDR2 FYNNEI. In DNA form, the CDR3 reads TGTGCCAGCAGGCGCCGGGACAGGGACTATGGCTACACCTTC. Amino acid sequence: CASRRRDRDYGYTF.

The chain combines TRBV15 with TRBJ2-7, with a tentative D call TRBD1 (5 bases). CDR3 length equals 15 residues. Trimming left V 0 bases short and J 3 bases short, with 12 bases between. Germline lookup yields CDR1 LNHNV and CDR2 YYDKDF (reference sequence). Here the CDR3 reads CATSRDRGRVYEQYF. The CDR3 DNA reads TGTGCCACCAGCAGAGATAGGGGCAGGGTCTACGAGCAGTACTTC. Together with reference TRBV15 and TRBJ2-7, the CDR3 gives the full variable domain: DAMVIQNPRYQVTQFGKPVTLSCSQTLNHNVMYWYQQKSSQAPKLLFHYYDKDFNNEADTPDNFQSRRPNTSFCFLDIRSPGLGDTAMYLCATSRDRGRVYEQYFGPGTRLTVT.

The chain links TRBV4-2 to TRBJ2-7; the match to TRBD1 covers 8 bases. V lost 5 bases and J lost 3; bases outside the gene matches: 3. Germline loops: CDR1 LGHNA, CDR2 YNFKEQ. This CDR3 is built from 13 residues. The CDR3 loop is CASSEQGDYEQYF. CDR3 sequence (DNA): TGTGCCAGCAGCGAACAGGGGGACTACGAGCAGTACTTC.

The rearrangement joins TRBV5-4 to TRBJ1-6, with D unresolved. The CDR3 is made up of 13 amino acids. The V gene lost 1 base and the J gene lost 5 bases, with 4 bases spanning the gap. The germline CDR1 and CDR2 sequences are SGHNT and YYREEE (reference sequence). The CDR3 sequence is CASSLQNNSPLHF. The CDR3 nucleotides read TGTGCCAGCAGCTTGCAGAATAATTCACCCCTCCACTTT.

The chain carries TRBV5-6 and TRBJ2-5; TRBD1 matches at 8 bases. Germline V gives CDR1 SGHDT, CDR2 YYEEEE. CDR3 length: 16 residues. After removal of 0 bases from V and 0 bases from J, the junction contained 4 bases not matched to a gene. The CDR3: CASSLAPTGDQETQYF. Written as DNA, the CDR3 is TGTGCCAGCAGCTTGGCCCCGACAGGGGACCAAGAGACCCAGTACTTC. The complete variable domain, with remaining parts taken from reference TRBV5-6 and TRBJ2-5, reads DAGVTQSPTHLIKTRGQQVTLRCSPKSGHDTVSWYQQALGQGPQFIFQYYEEEERQRGNFPDRFSGHQFPNYSSELNVNALLLGDSALYLCASSLAPTGDQETQYFGPGTRLLVL.

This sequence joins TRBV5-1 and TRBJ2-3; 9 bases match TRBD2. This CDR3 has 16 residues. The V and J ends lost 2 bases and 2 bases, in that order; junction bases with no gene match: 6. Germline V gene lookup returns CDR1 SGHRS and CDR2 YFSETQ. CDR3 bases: TGCGCCAGCAGCTTAGTGCGGGGGGGCCTCACAGATACGCAGTATTTT. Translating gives CASSLVRGGLTDTQYF. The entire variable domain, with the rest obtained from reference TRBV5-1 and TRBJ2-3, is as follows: KAGVTQTPRYLIKTRGQQVTLSCSPISGHRSVSWYQQTPGQGLQFLFEYFSETQRNKGNFPGRFSGRQFSNSRSEMNVSTLELGDSALYLCASSLVRGGLTDTQYFGPGTRLTVL.

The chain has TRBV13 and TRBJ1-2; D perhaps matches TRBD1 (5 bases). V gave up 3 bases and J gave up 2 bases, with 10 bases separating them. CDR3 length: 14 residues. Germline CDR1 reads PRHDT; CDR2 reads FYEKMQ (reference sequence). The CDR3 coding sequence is TGTGCCAGCAGCTTGACAGCGAGCAACTATGGCTACACCTTC. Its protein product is CASSLTASNYGYTF.

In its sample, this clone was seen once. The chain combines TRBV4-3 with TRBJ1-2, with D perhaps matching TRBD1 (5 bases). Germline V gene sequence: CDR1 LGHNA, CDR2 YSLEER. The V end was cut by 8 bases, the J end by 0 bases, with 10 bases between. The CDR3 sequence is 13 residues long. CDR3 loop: CASGGDTNYGYTF. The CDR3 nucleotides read TGCGCCAGCGGAGGGGATACTAACTATGGCTACACCTTC.

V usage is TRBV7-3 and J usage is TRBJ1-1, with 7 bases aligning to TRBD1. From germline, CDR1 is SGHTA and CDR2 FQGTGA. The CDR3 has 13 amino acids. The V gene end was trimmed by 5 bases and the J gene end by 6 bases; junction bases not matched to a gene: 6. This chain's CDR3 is CASSQDRAAEAFF. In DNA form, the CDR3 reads TGTGCCAGCAGCCAAGACAGGGCCGCTGAAGCTTTCTTT.

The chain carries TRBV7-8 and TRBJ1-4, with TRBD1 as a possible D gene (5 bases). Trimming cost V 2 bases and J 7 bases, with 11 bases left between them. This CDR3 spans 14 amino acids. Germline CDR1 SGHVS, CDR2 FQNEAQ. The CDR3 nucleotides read TGTGCCAGCAGCTTAATGGGGCAAAGTGAAAAACTGTTTTTT. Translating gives CASSLMGQSEKLFF.

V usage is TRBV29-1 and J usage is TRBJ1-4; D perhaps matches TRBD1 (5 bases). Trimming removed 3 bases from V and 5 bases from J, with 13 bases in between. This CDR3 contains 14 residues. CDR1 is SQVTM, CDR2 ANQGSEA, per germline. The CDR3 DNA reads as TGCAGCGTTGAGATACAGGAACAAAATGAAAAACTGTTTTTT. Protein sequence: CSVEIQEQNEKLFF.

CDR3 in amino acids: CAWTLAGRYSTDTQYF. The CDR3 DNA follows: TGTGCCTGGACTCTAGCGGGGAGATACAGCACAGATACGCAGTATTTT. The chain is built from TRBV30 and TRBJ2-3; 9 bases fit TRBD2. Germline values: CDR1 GTSNPN, CDR2 SVGIG (reference sequence). This CDR3 has 16 amino acids. With V trimmed by 4 bases and J by 0 bases, 8 bases remained unmatched.

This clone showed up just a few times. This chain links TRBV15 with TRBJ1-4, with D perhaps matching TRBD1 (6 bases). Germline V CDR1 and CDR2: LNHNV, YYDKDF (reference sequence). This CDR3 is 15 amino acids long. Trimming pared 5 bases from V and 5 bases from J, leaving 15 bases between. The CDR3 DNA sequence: TGTGCCACCAGCGGTAGAGGGGGGGCAAATGAAAAACTGTTTTTT. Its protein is CATSGRGGANEKLFF.

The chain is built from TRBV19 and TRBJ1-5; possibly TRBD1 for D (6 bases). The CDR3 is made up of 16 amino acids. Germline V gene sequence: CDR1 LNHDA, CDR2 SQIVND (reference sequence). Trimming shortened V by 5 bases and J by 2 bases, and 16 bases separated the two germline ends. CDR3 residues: CASSDHRRGGNQPQHF. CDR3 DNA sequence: TGTGCCAGTAGTGACCACCGCAGGGGTGGCAATCAGCCCCAGCATTTT.

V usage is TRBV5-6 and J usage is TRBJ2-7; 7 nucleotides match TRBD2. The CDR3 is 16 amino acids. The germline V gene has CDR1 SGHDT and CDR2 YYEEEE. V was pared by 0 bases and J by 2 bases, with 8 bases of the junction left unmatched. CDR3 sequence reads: CASSLAEGGHAYEQYF. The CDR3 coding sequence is TGTGCCAGCAGCTTGGCTGAGGGAGGGCACGCCTACGAGCAGTACTTC. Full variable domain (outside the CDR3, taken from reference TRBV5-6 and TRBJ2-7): DAGVTQSPTHLIKTRGQQVTLRCSPKSGHDTVSWYQQALGQGPQFIFQYYEEEERQRGNFPDRFSGHQFPNYSSELNVNALLLGDSALYLCASSLAEGGHAYEQYFGPGTRLTVT.

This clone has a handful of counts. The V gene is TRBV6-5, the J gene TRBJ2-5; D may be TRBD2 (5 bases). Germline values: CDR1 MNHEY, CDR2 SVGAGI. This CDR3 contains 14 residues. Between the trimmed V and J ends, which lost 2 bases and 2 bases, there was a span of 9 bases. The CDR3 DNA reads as TGTGCCAGCAGTTACGCGGGTAGGCAAGAGACCCAGTACTTC. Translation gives CASSYAGRQETQYF.

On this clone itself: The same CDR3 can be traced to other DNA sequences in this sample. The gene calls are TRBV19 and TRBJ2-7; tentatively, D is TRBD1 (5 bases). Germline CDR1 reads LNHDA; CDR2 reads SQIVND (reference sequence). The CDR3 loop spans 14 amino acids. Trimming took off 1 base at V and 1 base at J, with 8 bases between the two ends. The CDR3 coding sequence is TGTGCCAGTAGTATAGGTCAGGGATCCTACGAGCAGTACTTC. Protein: CASSIGQGSYEQYF.

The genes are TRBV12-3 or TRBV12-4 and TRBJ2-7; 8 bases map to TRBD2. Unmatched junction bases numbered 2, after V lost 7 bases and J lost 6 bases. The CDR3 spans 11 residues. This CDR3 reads CASTGGFEQYF. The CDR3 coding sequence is TGTGCCAGCACGGGGGGGTTCGAGCAGTACTTC.